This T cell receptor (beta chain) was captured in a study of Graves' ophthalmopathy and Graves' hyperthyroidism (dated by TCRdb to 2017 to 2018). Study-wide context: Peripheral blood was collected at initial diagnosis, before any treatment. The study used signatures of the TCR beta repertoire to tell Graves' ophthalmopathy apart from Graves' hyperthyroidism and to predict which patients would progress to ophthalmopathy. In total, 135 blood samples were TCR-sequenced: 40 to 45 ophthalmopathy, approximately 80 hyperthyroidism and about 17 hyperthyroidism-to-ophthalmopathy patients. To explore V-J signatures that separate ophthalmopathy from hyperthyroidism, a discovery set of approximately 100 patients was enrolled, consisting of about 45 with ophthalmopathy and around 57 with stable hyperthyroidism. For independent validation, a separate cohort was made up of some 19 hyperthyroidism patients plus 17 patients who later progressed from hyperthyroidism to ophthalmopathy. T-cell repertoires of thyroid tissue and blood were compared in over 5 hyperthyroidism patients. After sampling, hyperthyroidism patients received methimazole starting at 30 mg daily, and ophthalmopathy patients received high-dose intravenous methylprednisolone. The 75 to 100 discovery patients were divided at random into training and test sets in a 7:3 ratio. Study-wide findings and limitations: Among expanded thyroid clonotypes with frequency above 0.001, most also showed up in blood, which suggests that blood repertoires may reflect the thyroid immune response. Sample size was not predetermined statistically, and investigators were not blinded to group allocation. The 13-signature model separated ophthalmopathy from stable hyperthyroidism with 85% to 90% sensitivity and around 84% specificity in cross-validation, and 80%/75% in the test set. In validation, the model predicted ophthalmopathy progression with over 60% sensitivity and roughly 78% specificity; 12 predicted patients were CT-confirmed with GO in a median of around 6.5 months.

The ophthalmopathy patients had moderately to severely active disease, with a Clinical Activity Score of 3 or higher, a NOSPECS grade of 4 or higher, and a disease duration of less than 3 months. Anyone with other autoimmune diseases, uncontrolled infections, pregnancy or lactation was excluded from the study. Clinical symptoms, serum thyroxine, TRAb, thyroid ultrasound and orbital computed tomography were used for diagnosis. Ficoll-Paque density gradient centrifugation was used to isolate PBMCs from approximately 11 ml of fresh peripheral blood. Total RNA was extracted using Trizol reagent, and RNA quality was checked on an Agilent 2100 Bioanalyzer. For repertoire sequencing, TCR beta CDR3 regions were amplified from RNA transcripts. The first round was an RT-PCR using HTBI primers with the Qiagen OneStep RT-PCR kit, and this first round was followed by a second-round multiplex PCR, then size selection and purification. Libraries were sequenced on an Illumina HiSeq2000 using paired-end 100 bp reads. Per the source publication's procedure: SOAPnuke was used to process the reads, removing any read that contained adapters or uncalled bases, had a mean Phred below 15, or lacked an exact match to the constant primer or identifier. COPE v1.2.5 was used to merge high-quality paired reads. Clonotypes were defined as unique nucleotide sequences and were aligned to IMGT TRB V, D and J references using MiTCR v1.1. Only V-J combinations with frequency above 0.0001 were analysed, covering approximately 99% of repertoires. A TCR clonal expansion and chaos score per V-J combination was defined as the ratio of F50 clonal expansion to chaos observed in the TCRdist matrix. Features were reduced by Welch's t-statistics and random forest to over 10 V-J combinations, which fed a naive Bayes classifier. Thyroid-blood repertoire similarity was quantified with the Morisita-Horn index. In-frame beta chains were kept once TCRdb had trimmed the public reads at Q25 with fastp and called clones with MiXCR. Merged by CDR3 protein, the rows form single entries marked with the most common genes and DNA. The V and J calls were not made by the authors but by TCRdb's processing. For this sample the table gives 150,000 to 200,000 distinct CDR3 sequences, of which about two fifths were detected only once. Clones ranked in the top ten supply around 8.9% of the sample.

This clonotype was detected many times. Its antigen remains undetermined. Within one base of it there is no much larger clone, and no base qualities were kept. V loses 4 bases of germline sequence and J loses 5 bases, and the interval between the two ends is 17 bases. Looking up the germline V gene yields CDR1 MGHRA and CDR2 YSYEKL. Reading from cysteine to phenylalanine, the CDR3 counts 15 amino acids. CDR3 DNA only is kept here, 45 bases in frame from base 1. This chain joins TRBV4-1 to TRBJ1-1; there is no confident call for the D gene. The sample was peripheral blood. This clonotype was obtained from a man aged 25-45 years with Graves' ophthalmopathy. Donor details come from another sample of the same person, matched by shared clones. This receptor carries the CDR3 CASSPRAFERTEAFF. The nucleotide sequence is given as TGCGCCAGCAGCCCCCGAGCCTTCGAGCGGACTGAAGCTTTCTTT.